This T cell receptor (beta chain) was found in a study of shared clonotypes between healthy human individuals. Study-wide findings and caveats: A few donors showed sharing of around 5% of naive CD4 clonotypes. In general, naive subsets displayed greater estimated richness than memory subsets did.

Germline V gives CDR1 MNHEY, CDR2 SMNVEV (reference sequence). This CDR3 has 17 residues. V was pared by 7 bases and J by 1 base, with 23 bases between. The investigators split CD4+ cells into a CD45RA+ naive subset and a CD45RA-negative memory subset. Only in-frame clones appear in the TCRdb table, and some are missing; sequencing was by immunoSEQ multiplex PCR. The profile shows approximately 980,000 clones, over 60% of them singletons. This clone has just one count. Antigen specificity is unknown. The rearrangement links TRBV27 to TRBJ2-7, with D maybe TRBD1 (7 bases). This TCR was sampled from a man in his late teens or twenties in good health. The source material was memory CD4+ T cells sorted from blood. Noted subset: CD45RA-negative fraction. The CDR3 sequence: CASTRGASQGGSYEQYF. The CDR3, as DNA: TGTGCCAGCACCCGTGGGGCCTCCCAGGGGGGATCCTACGAGCAGTACTTC.